The following is a T cell receptor (beta chain) sequence with its context. What it recognizes is unknown. This record belongs to a study of OX40 agonist ivuxolimab in advanced cancers. Overall study findings and caveats: Expansion of clones was among the lowest in partial responders at 0.1-3.0 mg/kg. Expanded peripheral T cells had an undetermined antigen specificity. There were, on average, more expanded clones in CD8+ T cells than in CD4+. Dosing at 0.1 to 3.0 mg/kg was accompanied by clonal expansion of CD4+ and CD8+ blood T cells by week 6.

Assay used: immunoSEQ multiplex PCR; TCRdb lists only in-frame clones, some missing. The sample includes about 17,000 clones, 78% of them seen just once. The CDR3 has 17 residues. Unmatched junction bases numbered 6, after V lost 0 bases and J lost 2 bases. Germline V CDR1 and CDR2: LNHNV, YYDKDF (reference sequence). The receptor was isolated from an adult with an advanced solid tumor such as melanoma, head and neck, liver or kidney cancer. The chain joins TRBV15 to TRBJ2-2; TRBD1 matches at 7 bases. This specimen was CD4+ or CD8+ T cells sorted from blood, taken in a trial of the OX40 agonist ivuxolimab. The CDR3 loop is CATSRDRTGANTGELFF. The DNA for the CDR3 is TGTGCCACCAGCAGAGATCGCACAGGGGCCAACACCGGGGAGCTGTTTTTT.